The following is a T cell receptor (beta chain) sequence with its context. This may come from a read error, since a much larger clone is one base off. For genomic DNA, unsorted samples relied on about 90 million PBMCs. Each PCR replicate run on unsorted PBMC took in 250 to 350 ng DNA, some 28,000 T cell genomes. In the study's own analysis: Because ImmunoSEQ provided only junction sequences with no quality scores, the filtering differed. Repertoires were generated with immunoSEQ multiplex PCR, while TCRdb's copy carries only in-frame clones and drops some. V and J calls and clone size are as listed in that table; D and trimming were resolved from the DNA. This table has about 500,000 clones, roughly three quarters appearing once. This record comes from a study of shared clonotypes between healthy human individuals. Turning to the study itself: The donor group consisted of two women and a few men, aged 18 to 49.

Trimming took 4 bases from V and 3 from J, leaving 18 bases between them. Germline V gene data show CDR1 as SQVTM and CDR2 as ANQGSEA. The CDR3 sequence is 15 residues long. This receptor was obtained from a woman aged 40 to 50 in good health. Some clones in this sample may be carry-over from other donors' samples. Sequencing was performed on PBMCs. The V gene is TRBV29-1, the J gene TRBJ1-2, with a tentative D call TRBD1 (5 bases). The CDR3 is CSVGVLGQGYYGYTF. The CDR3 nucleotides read TGCAGCGTTGGAGTATTAGGGCAGGGATACTATGGCTACACCTTC.